This TCR beta chain was sequenced during a study of control samples from healthy donors and cancer patients. Germline CDR1 is SGHNT and CDR2 is YYREEE (reference sequence). The V end lost 0 bases, the J end lost 4 bases, and 16 bases lay between the germline ends. The CDR3 has 16 residues. TCRdb keeps only in-frame clones here, not all; method: immunoSEQ multiplex PCR. The sample shows roughly 450,000 clones, approximately 90% of them seen only once. The sample consisted of PBMCs. This TCR was sampled from a man aged 35-49 years with head and neck cancer. The chain combines TRBV5-4 with TRBJ2-5; D unclear. CDR3 nucleotides: TGTGCCAGCAGCTTGGTTTCTGGCCCGGGCCGAGAGACCCAGTACTTC. Encoded protein: CASSLVSGPGRETQYF.